This TCR beta chain was identified during a study of Tregs in tolerant kidney transplant recipients. Findings and caveats of the study: Expanding Tregs on activated donor B cells appeared to best identify donor-specific TCRbeta clones. Nucleotide sequences could not be compared across some patients' samples due to primer changes.

The CDR3 is 12 residues long. Trimming pared 2 bases from V and 5 bases from J, leaving 7 bases between. The germline gives CDR1 SGHAT, CDR2 FQNNGV. Produced via immunoSEQ multiplex PCR; TCRdb's table is partial and in-frame only. The table has about 100,000 clones, nearly 90% seen once; the top ten hold roughly 0.35%. Thawed PBMCs were FACS-sorted into unstimulated CD4+CD25+CD127- regulatory T cells, CD4+CD25- non-regulatory cells, CD4 and CD8 cells. Note on this clone: Its target is unknown.

The rearrangement links TRBV11-2 to TRBJ2-7, with a possible D match to TRBD2 (5 bases). The TCR was taken from a human donor who received a combined kidney and bone marrow transplant. Sequenced here: CD4+ T cells from blood, sampled before the transplant. The CDR3 loop reads CASSLRGNEQYF. The DNA of the CDR3 is TGTGCCAGCAGCTTAAGAGGGAACGAGCAGTACTTC. The complete variable domain, with remaining parts taken from reference TRBV11-2 and TRBJ2-7, reads EAGVAQSPRYKIIEKRQSVAFWCNPISGHATLYWYQQILGQGPKLLIQFQNNGVVDDSQLPKDRFSAERLKGVDSTLKIQPAKLEDSAVYLCASSLRGNEQYFGPGTRLTVT.